The entry below gives a single T cell receptor beta chain sequence along with its context. Its antigen is as yet unknown. The entry originates in a study of cytomegalovirus exposure and HLA in healthy donors. Study-wide context: The same platform was used for the roughly 120 validation repertoires as for the 666 first-cohort repertoires, as reported in a later analysis. Overall study results and limits: CMV antigen specificity of a few CMV-associated chains was confirmed in vitro. Among TCR sequences, most were rare, though some public TCRs appeared in many donors. Altogether, some 170 TCR beta chains were recorded as cytomegalovirus-associated.

Germline CDR1 is MNHEY and CDR2 is SVGAGI. With V trimmed by 2 bases and J by 7 bases, 7 bases remained unmatched. This CDR3 is built from 15 residues. Measured with immunoSEQ multiplex PCR; TCRdb has only the in-frame clones, and not every one. The sample shows fewer than 130,000 clones, 89% of them seen only once. The receptor's source is a woman between 18 and 29 years old in good health and CMV-seronegative. What was sequenced was PBMCs. This chain uses TRBV6-5 with TRBJ2-1; 8 nucleotides match TRBD2. The CDR3 DNA reads TGTGCCAGCAGTTACGCAAGCGGGAGCGGGAATGAGCAGTTCTTC. This codes for CASSYASGSGNEQFF.